This TCR beta chain emerged from a study of cytomegalovirus exposure and HLA in healthy donors. Study-level results: In a later analysis, roughly 17,000 TCR beta sequences were associated with HLA alleles at 0.05 false discovery rate. Association of a missense DCLRE1C variant with TCR beta V- and J-gene trimming was reported in a later analysis. Later analysis found that TCR beta chains associated with HLA were more clonally expanded than other, equally common chains. A highly shared variant cluster was judged a likely technical artifact.

Amplification used 60 Vbeta primers and 13 Jbeta primers. Method: immunoSEQ multiplex PCR; TCRdb's copy keeps in-frame clones and lacks some. The data show approximately 80,000 clones, and the top ten clones hold about 4.1%. For this clone: Its antigen is not known.

Germline V gene lookup returns CDR1 SGHRS and CDR2 YFSETQ. This CDR3 contains 14 residues. Trimming took 4 bases from V and 5 from J; bases not matched to a gene: 6. The sequence derives from a man between 18 and 29 years old in good health and CMV-seropositive. The sample was PBMCs. The rearrangement joins TRBV5-1 to TRBJ2-1, with 7 nucleotides matching TRBD2. The CDR3 nucleotides read TGCGCCAGCAGCCCGGGACTACCTAACAATGAGCAGTTCTTC. This gives the protein CASSPGLPNNEQFF.